This T cell receptor beta chain appears in the sequencing data of a study of blood T cell repertoires in COVID-19. Study as a whole: Material from acute and convalescent COVID-19 was sourced from the United States, Italy and Spain. Sources were T cells, B-cell-depleted T cells, or PBMCs; the material itself was cDNA or gDNA.

Authors' analysis steps: Using reference gene primer amplification, nucleated cell counts were estimated. Sequencing used immunoSEQ multiplex PCR; TCRdb keeps in-frame clones, though not all of them. The D gene and trimming were derived from the DNA, and the V and J assignments and clone size from that table. The sample contains 80,000 to 100,000 clones, 75% to 85% of which appear only once. This receptor was obtained from a woman in her 70s with acute or convalescent COVID-19. Material: peripheral blood.

The CDR3 coding sequence is TGTGCCTGGGCCTCTGGCGGGGGATACAATGAGCAGTTCTTC. Translated, it gives CAWASGGGYNEQFF. The chain recombines TRBV30 with TRBJ2-1; 7 bases match TRBD2. V lost 5 bases, J lost 4 bases, and 8 bases stayed unmatched. This CDR3 has 14 residues. Per germline, CDR1 GTSNPN and CDR2 SVGIG (reference sequence).